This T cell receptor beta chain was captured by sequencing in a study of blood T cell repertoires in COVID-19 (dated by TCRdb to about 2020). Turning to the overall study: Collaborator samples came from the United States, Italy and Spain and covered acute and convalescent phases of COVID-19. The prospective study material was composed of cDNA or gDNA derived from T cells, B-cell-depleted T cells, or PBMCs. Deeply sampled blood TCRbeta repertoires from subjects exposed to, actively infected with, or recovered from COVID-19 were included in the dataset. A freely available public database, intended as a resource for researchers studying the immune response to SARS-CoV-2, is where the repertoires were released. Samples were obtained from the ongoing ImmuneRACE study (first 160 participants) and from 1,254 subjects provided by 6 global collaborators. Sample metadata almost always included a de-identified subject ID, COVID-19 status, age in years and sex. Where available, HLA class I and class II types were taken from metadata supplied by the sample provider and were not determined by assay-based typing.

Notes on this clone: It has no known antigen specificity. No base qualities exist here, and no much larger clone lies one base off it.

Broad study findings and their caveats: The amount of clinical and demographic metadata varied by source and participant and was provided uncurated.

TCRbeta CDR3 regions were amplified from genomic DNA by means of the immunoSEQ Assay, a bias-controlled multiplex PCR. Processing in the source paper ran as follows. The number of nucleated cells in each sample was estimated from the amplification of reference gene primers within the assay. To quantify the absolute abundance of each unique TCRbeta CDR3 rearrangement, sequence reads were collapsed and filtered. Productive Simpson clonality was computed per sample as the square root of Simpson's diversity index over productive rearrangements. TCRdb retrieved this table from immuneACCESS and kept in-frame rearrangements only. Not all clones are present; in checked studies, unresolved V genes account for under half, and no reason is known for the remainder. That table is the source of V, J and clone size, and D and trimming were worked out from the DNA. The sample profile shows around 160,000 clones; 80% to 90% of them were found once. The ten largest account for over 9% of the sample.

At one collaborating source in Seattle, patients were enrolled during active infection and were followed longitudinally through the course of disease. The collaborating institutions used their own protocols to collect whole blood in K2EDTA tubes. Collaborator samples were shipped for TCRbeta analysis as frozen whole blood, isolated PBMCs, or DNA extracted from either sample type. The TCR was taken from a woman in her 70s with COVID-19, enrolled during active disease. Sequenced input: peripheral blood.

CDR3 region: CASSFPSYGYTF. Read as DNA, the sequence is TGTGCCAGCAGCTTCCCGTCGTATGGCTACACCTTC. In this chain, TRBV7-2 is recombined with TRBJ1-2; the D gene is not confidently resolved. CDR1 SGHTA and CDR2 FQGNSA are derived from the germline V gene. The CDR3 starts with the cysteine, ends with the phenylalanine, and has 12 residues. This entry keeps only the CDR3 DNA: 36 bases, framed from base 1. Relative to germline, V is 3 bases shorter and J is 5 bases shorter, with 7 bases between their ends. Outside the CDR3, residues come from the reference TRBV7-2 and TRBJ1-2 proteins, so the full variable domain is: GAGVSQSPSNKVTEKGKDVELRCDPISGHTALYWYRQSLGQGLEFLIYFQGNSAPDKSGLPSDRFSAERTGGSVSTLTIQRTQQEDSAVYLCASSFPSYGYTFGSGTRLTVV.